Following are 14 T cell receptor beta chains from one sample sequenced in a study of shared clonotypes between healthy human individuals. CD8 cells classed as naive were CD45RO-negative and positively selected for CCR7, excluding terminally differentiated effector memory CD45RA+ cells. Sequencing was performed with immunoSEQ multiplex PCR; in TCRdb, only in-frame clones are kept and a portion is missing. This table has nearly 2 million clones, over 85% appearing once. Material for sequencing was naive CD8+ T cells sorted from blood. These receptors were obtained from a man younger than 35 in good health.

Concerning this clone: The same CDR3 is also encoded by other DNA sequences in this sample. CDR3 sequence reads: CASSEGETQYF. DNA for the CDR3: TGTGCCAGCTCAGAGGGGGAGACCCAGTACTTC. The rearrangement uses TRBV6-5 and TRBJ2-5, with D perhaps being TRBD1 or TRBD2 (5 bases each). The CDR3 runs to 11 residues. Germline-derived CDR1 and CDR2 are MNHEY and SVGAGI. V was trimmed by 8 bases and J by 5 bases, leaving 9 bases between them.

Points on this clone: This CDR3 is also generated by other DNA sequences in the sample. The J gene is TRBJ2-1, the V gene TRBV9; 8 nucleotides align to TRBD2. Germline assignment: CDR1 SGDLS and CDR2 YYNGEE. With 3 bases clipped from V and 4 bases from J, the junction kept 6 bases outside the gene matches. The CDR3 length is 15 residues. CDR3 DNA sequence: TGTGCCAGCAGCGAAGCGGGAGTAGGTTACAATGAGCAGTTCTTC. It yields the protein CASSEAGVGYNEQFF. Variable domain in full (rest from reference TRBV9 and TRBJ2-1): DSGVTQTPKHLITATGQRVTLRCSPRSGDLSVYWYQQSLDQGLQFLIQYYNGEERAKGNILERFSAQQFPDLHSELNLSSLELGDSALYFCASSEAGVGYNEQFFGPGTRLTVL.

V is TRBV4-3 and J is TRBJ2-7; 11 nucleotides align to TRBD2. The J segment lost 6 bases and the V segment lost 1 base, leaving 8 bases of the junction unmatched. The CDR3 sequence is 16 residues long. The V gene's germline CDR1 is LGHNA and CDR2 YSLEER. Written as DNA, the CDR3 is TGCGCCAGCAGCCAAGGAAGTCCTCTAGCGGGAGGCGAGCAGTACTTC. It encodes CASSQGSPLAGGEQYF.

The table lists this clone with a count of one. This CDR3 is also generated by other DNA sequences in the sample. This chain links TRBV5-6 with TRBJ2-5; D remains unclear. CDR1 and CDR2 (germline): SGHDT, YYEEEE. Trimming shortened V by 2 bases and J by 5 bases, and 4 bases separated the two germline ends. The CDR3 totals 11 residues. As DNA, the CDR3 is TGTGCCAGCAGCTTTTTGGAGACCCAGTACTTC. It specifies CASSFLETQYF.

The V call is TRBV2, the J call TRBJ1-1, with 7 bases that match TRBD1. Germline V gene lookup returns CDR1 SNHLY and CDR2 FYNNEI. V lost 8 bases, J lost 11 bases, and 14 bases stayed unmatched. This CDR3 has 13 residues. The CDR3 nucleotides are TGTGCCAGCTCTCGGGCAGGGGGGGAGGCGGCTTTCTTT. Amino acid sequence: CASSRAGGEAAFF.

V is TRBV4-3 and J is TRBJ1-2, with D unresolved. This CDR3 comprises 14 residues. CDR1 is LGHNA and CDR2 is YSLEER in the germline V gene. Trimming stripped 1 base from V and 1 base from J, with 7 bases between. CDR3 sequence: CASSQGGGNYGYTF. The CDR3 DNA reads TGCGCCAGCAGCCAAGGTGGCGGTAACTATGGCTACACCTTC.

J is TRBJ2-3 and V is TRBV28; D could derive from TRBD1 or TRBD2 (6 bases each). In germline, CDR1 is MDHEN, CDR2 SYDVKM. The CDR3 is 14 residues long. Trimming cost V 2 bases and J 2 bases, with 8 bases left between them. The CDR3 loop reads CASSLGGHTDTQYF. CDR3 sequence (DNA): TGTGCCAGCAGTTTAGGGGGGCACACAGATACGCAGTATTTT.

The gene calls are TRBV4-1 and TRBJ2-7; D is unresolved. This CDR3 is built from 14 residues. CDR1 MGHRA and CDR2 YSYEKL come from the germline V gene. The V end lost 1 base, the J end lost 7 bases, and 14 bases lay between the germline ends. The CDR3 sequence: CASSQVPAGPEQYF. The CDR3 DNA reads TGCGCCAGCAGCCAAGTCCCGGCAGGTCCGGAGCAGTACTTC.

V and J are TRBV6-5 and TRBJ2-5, with no clear D. V was clipped by 6 bases and J by 0 bases, with 11 bases between them. The CDR3 consists of 14 residues. The germline gives CDR1 MNHEY, CDR2 SVGAGI. The CDR3 protein is CASSPIGYQETQYF. CDR3 DNA sequence: TGTGCCAGCAGCCCGATCGGGTACCAAGAGACCCAGTACTTC.

The chain recombines TRBV6-5 with TRBJ1-6; the D is unclear. Per the germline V gene, CDR1 is MNHEY and CDR2 is SVGAGI. The CDR3 contains 16 residues. Trimming stripped 2 bases from V and 5 bases from J, with 13 bases between. The DNA of the CDR3 is TGTGCCAGCAGTTACCTCCAGAAACTTCATAATTCACCCCTCCACTTT. Its translation: CASSYLQKLHNSPLHF.

This sequence joins TRBV5-4 and TRBJ1-2; D possibly corresponds to TRBD1 (6 bases). Looked up from germline, CDR1 is SGHNT and CDR2 is YYREEE (reference sequence). V was pared by 4 bases and J by 0 bases, with 19 bases between. The CDR3 is 17 amino acids. In DNA form, the CDR3 reads TGTGCCAGCAGCACGACAGGTCTTACAGGTCCTAACTATGGCTACACCTTC. Encoded protein: CASSTTGLTGPNYGYTF.

The chain has TRBV27 and TRBJ1-3; TRBD1 might be the D (5 bases). There are 14 residues in the CDR3. V shed 3 bases and J shed 4 bases, with 10 bases lying between them. Germline values: CDR1 MNHEY, CDR2 SMNVEV (reference sequence). CDR3 DNA sequence: TGTGCCAGCAGTTTGCAGGGAGACGGAAACACCATATATTTT. Translated: CASSLQGDGNTIYF.

The V call is TRBV15, the J call TRBJ2-1, with a tentative D call TRBD1 (6 bases). Deletions cut 1 base from V and 8 bases from J, with 15 bases between. Germline CDR1 and CDR2: LNHNV and YYDKDF (reference sequence). The CDR3 extends over 15 amino acids. In DNA form, the CDR3 reads TGTGCCACCAGCAGAGGACCGCAGGGGACGGATGAGCAGTTCTTC. It translates to CATSRGPQGTDEQFF.

V usage is TRBV2 and J usage is TRBJ2-7; no reliable D call. CDR1 SNHLY and CDR2 FYNNEI come from the germline V gene. This CDR3 is built from 15 residues. The V end was cut by 6 bases, the J end by 2 bases, with 17 bases between. The chain's CDR3 is CASSPTLGLTYEQYF. The CDR3 DNA reads TGTGCCAGCAGCCCAACCCTGGGGTTGACCTACGAGCAGTACTTC.